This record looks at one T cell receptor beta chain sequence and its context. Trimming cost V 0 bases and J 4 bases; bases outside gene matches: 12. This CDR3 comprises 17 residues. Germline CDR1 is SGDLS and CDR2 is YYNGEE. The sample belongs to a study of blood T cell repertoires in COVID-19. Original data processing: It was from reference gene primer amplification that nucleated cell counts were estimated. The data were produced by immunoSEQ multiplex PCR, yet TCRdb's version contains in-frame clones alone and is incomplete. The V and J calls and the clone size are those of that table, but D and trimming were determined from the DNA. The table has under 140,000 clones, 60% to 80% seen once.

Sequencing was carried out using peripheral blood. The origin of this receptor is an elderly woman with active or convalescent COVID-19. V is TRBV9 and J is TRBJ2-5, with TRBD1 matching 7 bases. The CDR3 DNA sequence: TGTGCCAGCAGCGTAGCGGGCCTACAGGGGTTTGGAGAGACCCAGTACTTC. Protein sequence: CASSVAGLQGFGETQYF.